The clone carrying this T cell receptor beta chain was seen just once. These data originate in a study of blood T cell repertoires in COVID-19. About the study: Both acute and convalescent COVID-19 samples were obtained from the United States, Italy and Spain. PBMCs, B-cell-depleted T cells, or T cells were the source of the cDNA or gDNA that made up the material.

In the study's own analysis: The authors estimated nucleated cell counts from reference gene primer amplification. The repertoire was sequenced with immunoSEQ multiplex PCR; TCRdb's copy has only in-frame clones and lacks some. V, J and clone size reflect that table, while D and trimming were determined from the DNA. In the table there are over 95,000 clones, 81% of which are singletons. The V gene's germline CDR1 is SGHRS and CDR2 YFSETQ. This CDR3 comprises 15 residues. V was cut by 1 base and J by 2 bases, with 13 bases left in between. The TCR was taken from a human donor in a cohort sampled during active COVID-19. The V gene is TRBV5-1, the J gene TRBJ2-7; maybe TRBD1 (5 bases). Sample: peripheral blood. Here the CDR3 reads CASSLLWGATYEQYF. The DNA for the CDR3 is TGCGCCAGCAGCTTGTTATGGGGCGCCACCTACGAGCAGTACTTC.